These 23 T cell receptor beta chains originate from one sample sequenced in a study of technical replicates of blood from a handful of donors. Clones were sequenced by immunoSEQ multiplex PCR, and TCRdb holds only the in-frame ones, with some missing. Among tens of thousands of clones listed, 91% were seen once. The sequencing input was T cells isolated from PBMCs. The receptor set was obtained from a human donor in good health. Some clones in this sample may be carry-over from other donors' samples.

The chain employs TRBV15 and TRBJ2-7; weak D call: TRBD1 (5 bases). Germline values: CDR1 LNHNV, CDR2 YYDKDF (reference sequence). V was cut by 0 bases and J by 5 bases, with 29 bases left in between. The CDR3 runs to 20 residues. CDR3 residues: CATSRDLRQWTPRVGDEQYF. In DNA, the CDR3 is TGTGCCACCAGCAGAGATCTAAGGCAATGGACACCTCGCGTAGGCGACGAGCAGTACTTC. The full variable domain, rest sourced from reference TRBV15 and TRBJ2-7, is DAMVIQNPRYQVTQFGKPVTLSCSQTLNHNVMYWYQQKSSQAPKLLFHYYDKDFNNEADTPDNFQSRRPNTSFCFLDIRSPGLGDTAMYLCATSRDLRQWTPRVGDEQYFGPGTRLTVT.

V and J are TRBV30 and TRBJ2-5, with 9 nucleotides matching TRBD2. The V and J ends lost 0 bases and 3 bases, in that order; junction bases with no gene match: 5. The germline gives CDR1 GTSNPN, CDR2 SVGIG (reference sequence). The CDR3 consists of 15 residues. The DNA for the CDR3 is TGTGCCTGGAGTGTAGGTAGCGGGGGAGAAGAGACCCAGTACTTC. It translates to CAWSVGSGGEETQYF.

The count of this clone is one. The V call is TRBV15, the J call TRBJ2-2; a weak D match, TRBD2 (6 bases). V was cut by 1 base and J by 7 bases, with 13 bases left in between. The CDR3 extends over 15 amino acids. Germline V gene data show CDR1 as LNHNV and CDR2 as YYDKDF (reference sequence). CDR3 residues: CATSRAGERGGELFF. CDR3 bases: TGTGCCACCAGCAGAGCGGGGGAGCGTGGCGGGGAGCTGTTTTTT.

The chain is built from TRBV5-6 and TRBJ1-1; D gene unclear. V lost 5 bases and J lost 4, with 12 bases in between. Germline lookup yields CDR1 SGHDT and CDR2 YYEEEE. This CDR3 contains 13 residues. CDR3: CASRLQGGTEAFF. The CDR3, as DNA: TGTGCCAGCAGGCTGCAAGGAGGCACTGAAGCTTTCTTT.

The chain combines TRBV28 with TRBJ1-3, with D perhaps TRBD1 (5 bases). Trimming removed 8 bases from V and 4 bases from J, with 15 bases in between. Per germline, CDR1 MDHEN and CDR2 SYDVKM. The CDR3 runs 14 residues. The CDR3 DNA sequence: TGTGCCAGCGGGGCTGACGGGGGAGGAAACACCATATATTTT. It translates to CASGADGGGNTIYF.

The rearrangement uses TRBV9 and TRBJ2-6, with unresolved D. CDR3 length: 16 amino acids. Germline CDR1 reads SGDLS; CDR2 reads YYNGEE. The V end lost 1 base, the J end lost 0 bases, and 8 bases lay between the germline ends. As DNA, the CDR3 is TGTGCCAGCAGCGTAACAGCCAACTCTGGGGCCAACGTCCTGACTTTC. Translating gives CASSVTANSGANVLTF.

The rearrangement joins TRBV16 to TRBJ2-1; possibly TRBD1 for D (6 bases). CDR3 size: 13 residues. Germline V gives CDR1 KGHSY, CDR2 FQNENV. V was shortened by 4 bases and J by 8 bases, with 12 bases between the two germline ends. The CDR3 spells CASSLQGSDEQFF. In nucleotides, the CDR3 is TGTGCCAGCAGCCTCCAGGGGTCGGATGAGCAGTTCTTC.

V is TRBV4-1 and J is TRBJ2-1, with TRBD2 matching 10 bases. This CDR3 region has 18 residues. Trimming cost V 0 bases and J 4 bases; bases outside gene matches: 9. Looked up from germline, CDR1 is MGHRA and CDR2 is YSYEKL. CDR3 nucleotide sequence: TGCGCCAGCAGCCAAGATTCGGCTAGCGGGAGTACTTACAATGAGCAGTTCTTC. This encodes CASSQDSASGSTYNEQFF.

J is TRBJ2-3 and V is TRBV4-1, with unresolved D. V lost 2 bases, J lost 7 bases, and 19 bases lay in between. The CDR3 length is 16 residues. CDR1 and CDR2 from the germline V gene are MGHRA and YSYEKL. This CDR3 reads CASSQPRLVRSNTQYF. In DNA form, the CDR3 reads TGCGCCAGCAGCCAACCCCGCCTTGTCCGGTCGAATACGCAGTATTTT.

The rearrangement uses TRBV30 and TRBJ1-6, with 7 bases aligning to TRBD1. This CDR3 is built from 17 residues. V lost 1 base and J lost 9; bases outside the gene matches: 15. Germline V lookup: CDR1 GTSNPN, CDR2 SVGIG (reference sequence). This chain's CDR3 is CAWSALPWRQGTSPLHF. The CDR3, as DNA: TGTGCCTGGAGTGCCTTACCCTGGCGACAGGGTACTTCACCCCTCCACTTT.

The DNA for the CDR3 is TGTGCCAGTAGTACGGGACTAGCGGGAGTCAATGAGCAGTTCTTC. This sequence encodes CASSTGLAGVNEQFF. The rearrangement links TRBV19 to TRBJ2-1, with 14 positions matching TRBD2. The CDR3 is 15 amino acids. J lost 6 bases, V lost 4 bases, and 2 bases had no gene match. Germline CDR1 reads LNHDA; CDR2 reads SQIVND (reference sequence).

The V and J genes are TRBV4-1 and TRBJ2-7, with D possibly TRBD1 on 6 matching bases. The CDR3 spans 14 residues. The germline V and J ends were trimmed by 0 bases and 2 bases, with 8 bases remaining between them. The germline gives CDR1 MGHRA, CDR2 YSYEKL. The CDR3 loop is CASSQDRGPYEQYF. In DNA form, the CDR3 reads TGCGCCAGCAGCCAAGACAGGGGCCCCTACGAGCAGTACTTC.

This rearrangement joins TRBV2 to TRBJ2-1, with TRBD2 identical over 9 bases. The V segment lost 8 bases and the J segment 6 bases; nucleotides outside the gene matches: 14. From germline, CDR1 is SNHLY and CDR2 FYNNEI. The length of the CDR3 is 16 residues. The CDR3 protein is CASGGGRAESGNEQFF. CDR3 nucleotide sequence: TGTGCCAGCGGGGGCGGGAGGGCCGAATCGGGCAATGAGCAGTTCTTC. The whole variable domain, remainder taken from reference TRBV2 and TRBJ2-1, is EPEVTQTPSHQVTQMGQEVILRCVPISNHLYFYWYRQILGQKVEFLVSFYNNEISEKSEIFDDQFSVERPDGSNFTLKIRSTKLEDSAMYFCASGGGRAESGNEQFFGPGTRLTVL.

This clone was picked up one time. The CDR3 here is CASSMGTGVDYGYTF. DNA of the CDR3: TGTGCCAGTAGTATGGGGACAGGGGTTGACTATGGCTACACCTTC. The gene calls are TRBV19 and TRBJ1-2; 10 bases align to TRBD1. Germline CDR1 LNHDA, CDR2 SQIVND (reference sequence). Germline trimming cut 3 bases from V and 3 bases from J; bases unmatched to any gene: 4. There are 15 residues in the CDR3.

The V and J genes are TRBV19 and TRBJ1-1; no reliable D call. Per the germline V gene, CDR1 is LNHDA and CDR2 is SQIVND (reference sequence). V was trimmed by 0 bases and J by 1 base, leaving 9 bases between them. This CDR3 contains 15 residues. The CDR3 coding sequence is TGTGCCAGTAGTATAGAGGCGGGGAGGAACACTGAAGCTTTCTTT. Protein product: CASSIEAGRNTEAFF. Looking up the rest from reference TRBV19 and TRBJ1-1 gives the full variable domain: DGGITQSPKYLFRKEGQNVTLSCEQNLNHDAMYWYRQDPGQGLRLIYYSQIVNDFQKGDIAEGYSVSREKKESFPLTVTSAQKNPTAFYLCASSIEAGRNTEAFFGQGTRLTVV.

The rearrangement joins TRBV28 to TRBJ2-3; the match to TRBD2 covers 7 bases. This CDR3 comprises 15 residues. CDR1 and CDR2 (germline): MDHEN, SYDVKM. Losses at the gene ends were 2 bases for V and 0 bases for J; bases not matched to a gene: 2. This chain's CDR3 is CASSLLAASTDTQYF. In nucleotides, the CDR3 is TGTGCCAGCAGTTTACTAGCGGCTAGCACAGATACGCAGTATTTT. Full variable domain (outside the CDR3, taken from reference TRBV28 and TRBJ2-3): DVKVTQSSRYLVKRTGEKVFLECVQDMDHENMFWYRQDPGLGLRLIYFSYDVKMKEKGDIPEGYSVSREKKERFSLILESASTNQTSMYLCASSLLAASTDTQYFGPGTRLTVL.

The rearrangement links TRBV5-4 to TRBJ1-3; perhaps TRBD1 as D (6 bases). This CDR3 is built from 15 residues. Trimming removed 1 base from V and 0 bases from J, with 8 bases in between. Germline values: CDR1 SGHNT, CDR2 YYREEE (reference sequence). This CDR3 is CASSLQGSSGNTIYF. The DNA of the CDR3 is TGTGCCAGCAGCTTGCAGGGGAGCTCTGGAAACACCATATATTTT.

V is TRBV19 and J is TRBJ1-1; D gene unclear. Germline assignment: CDR1 LNHDA and CDR2 SQIVND (reference sequence). This CDR3 region has 15 residues. V was pared by 5 bases and J by 1 base, with 14 bases between. CDR3 DNA sequence: TGTGCCAGTAGTGACCCCCGGGGTGCGAACACTGAAGCTTTCTTT. Amino acids: CASSDPRGANTEAFF.

DNA of the CDR3: TGTGCCAGCAGCTTGAAGGGGGCAGATACGCAGTATTTT. Encoded protein: CASSLKGADTQYF. The chain links TRBV11-3 to TRBJ2-3; D possibly corresponds to TRBD1 (6 bases). Trimming stripped 3 bases from V and 4 bases from J, with 8 bases between. Germline V gives CDR1 SGHNT, CDR2 YENEEA. This CDR3 contains 13 residues.

The V call is TRBV30, the J call TRBJ2-1; D is unresolved. This CDR3 comprises 15 residues. Germline values: CDR1 GTSNPN, CDR2 SVGIG (reference sequence). Trimming left V 1 base short and J 0 bases short, with 10 bases between. The CDR3 is CAWSGKESSYNEQFF. CDR3 nucleotides: TGTGCCTGGAGTGGGAAGGAGAGCTCCTACAATGAGCAGTTCTTC. The full variable domain, with the rest looked up from reference TRBV30 and TRBJ2-1, is SQTIHQWPATLVQPVGSPLSLECTVEGTSNPNLYWYRQAAGRGLQLLFYSVGIGQISSEVPQNLSASRPQDRQFILSSKKLLLSDSGFYLCAWSGKESSYNEQFFGPGTRLTVL.

The chain links TRBV7-6 to TRBJ2-2; no clear D. V was pared by 3 bases and J by 3 bases, with 2 bases between. CDR1 and CDR2 from the germline V gene are SGHVS and FNYEAQ. The CDR3 is 12 residues long. The CDR3 loop is CASSFYTGELFF. The CDR3 DNA is TGTGCCAGCAGCTTCTACACCGGGGAGCTGTTTTTT.

CDR3 DNA: TGTGCCAGCAGTTCCCAGGGATGGGGCTACACCTTC. It specifies CASSSQGWGYTF. The chain uses TRBV28 and TRBJ1-2; possible D gene TRBD1, 5 bases. Germline values: CDR1 MDHEN, CDR2 SYDVKM. V was cut by 4 bases and J by 8 bases, with 11 bases left in between. This CDR3 spans 12 amino acids.

The V call is TRBV4-1, the J call TRBJ2-1; perhaps TRBD1 as D (6 bases). CDR1 is MGHRA, CDR2 YSYEKL, per germline. V dropped 1 base and J dropped 2 bases, with 12 bases sitting between them. The CDR3 consists of 16 residues. The CDR3: CASSQVEDSTYNEQFF. CDR3 nucleotides: TGCGCCAGCAGCCAAGTCGAGGACAGCACCTACAATGAGCAGTTCTTC.